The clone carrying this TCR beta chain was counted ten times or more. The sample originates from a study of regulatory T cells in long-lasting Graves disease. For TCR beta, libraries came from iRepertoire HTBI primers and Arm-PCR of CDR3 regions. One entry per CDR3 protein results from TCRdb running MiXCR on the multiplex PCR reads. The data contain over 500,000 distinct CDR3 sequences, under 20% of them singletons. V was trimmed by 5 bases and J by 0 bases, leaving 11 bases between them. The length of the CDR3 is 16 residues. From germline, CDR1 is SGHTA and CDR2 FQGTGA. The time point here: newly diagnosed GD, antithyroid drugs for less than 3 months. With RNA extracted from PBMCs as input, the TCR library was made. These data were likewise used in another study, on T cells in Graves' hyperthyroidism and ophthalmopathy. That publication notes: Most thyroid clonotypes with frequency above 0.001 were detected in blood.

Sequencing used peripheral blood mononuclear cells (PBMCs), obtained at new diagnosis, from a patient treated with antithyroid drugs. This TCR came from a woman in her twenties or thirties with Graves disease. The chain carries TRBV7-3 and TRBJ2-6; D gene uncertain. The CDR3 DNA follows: TGTGCCAGCAGCGCCTTTCCGGTCTCTGGGGCCAACGTCCTGACTTTC. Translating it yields CASSAFPVSGANVLTF.